One TCR beta chain is described in this entry. Its antigen is still unknown. The record has no base qualities; no much larger clone is one base away. This sample is drawn from a study of T cell responses to AZD1222 COVID-19 vaccine (dated by TCRdb to the early 2020s). As for the study more broadly: Because spike-specific TCR depth and breadth did not differ between the two schedules, AZD1222 recipients who got a second dose at roughly 4 weeks were pooled with those who got a second dose at roughly 12 weeks. A total of just over 230 trial participants underwent TCR sequencing, of whom 200 to 220 had received two doses of AZD1222 and around 25 had received two doses of the MenACWY control vaccine. Enrollment into the trials was organized by age into subgroups of 18-55, 56-69 and 70-plus years, and those subgroups contained roughly 150, 30 and 60 TCR-sequenced participants, respectively. Beyond this particular receptor, the publication reports: After two AZD1222 doses, spike-specific TCR breadth and depth were significantly higher than at day 0 and than in MenACWY recipients. The whole spike protein was spanned by vaccine-associated CD4 TCRs, and dominant responses were seen in regions 160-218 and 743-854. Participants were mostly white British and included more females than males, and it was suggested by the authors that clonal diversity may have been underestimated. Because no day 14 peak-response samples were available, repertoires were characterized only after the peak T cell response. Conclusions about previously exposed vaccinees were limited because only a handful of AZD1222 recipients were SARS-CoV-2 seropositive at baseline. Nearly half of unique spike-specific TCRs reportedly recognized epitopes outside regions mutated in the B.1.351 and B.1.1.7 variants. The 56-69-year group was small, and its depth increase did not reach significance, likely because of low power.

The time point label corresponds to: baseline before first vaccination. Vaccinee samples were obtained from the UK trials COV001 and COV002, which included a single-blind randomized controlled phase 2/3 trial of AZD1222 (ChAdOx1 nCoV-19) in healthy adults. Trial participant PBMC samples were collected at day 0 and day 28 after the second dose for TCRbeta chain sequencing. The CDR3 regions of human TCRbeta chains were subjected to immunosequencing. The paper's processing steps were these. TCRs in the repertoires were matched against a reference library of SARS-CoV-2-specific TCRs that had been generated with the MIRA antigen-specificity platform. Breadth was defined as the fraction of unique TCRs that were SARS-CoV-2-associated, and depth was defined as the fraction of total T cells that were SARS-CoV-2-associated. Using the MIRA data, each spike-specific TCR was assigned both to the spike region to which the TCR was reactive and to a CD4 or CD8 class. Log10-transformed breadth and depth values were compared by one-way ANOVA with Sidak's multiple comparisons tests. Held by TCRdb, this immuneACCESS table contains in-frame sequences only and omits some clones. Under half of the omission traces to an unresolved V gene where checked; the cause of the rest is unknown. For V, J and clone size, that table is used; D and trimming come from the DNA. This sample gives some 47,000 clones in total; about 83% of them show up just once. Approximately 52% of the sample is taken by the ten largest.

Spanning cysteine to phenylalanine, the CDR3 consists of 15 amino acids. The DNA shown is the 45-base CDR3, in frame from base 1. V has 4 bases trimmed and J has 1 base trimmed; junction bases matching no gene number 4. The germline V gene yields SNHLY for CDR1 and FYNNEI for CDR2. In this chain, TRBV2 is recombined with TRBJ2-5; 9 nucleotides in the junction match TRBD2. The receptor's source is an adult in good health. Sample: peripheral blood, taken on day 0 of AZD1222 vaccination. The nucleotide sequence reads as follows: TGTGCCAGCAGTGGGCTAGCGGGACCCCAAGAGACCCAGTACTTC. This sequence encodes CASSGLAGPQETQYF. The full variable domain, completed from the reference TRBV2 and TRBJ2-5 proteins outside the CDR3, reads EPEVTQTPSHQVTQMGQEVILRCVPISNHLYFYWYRQILGQKVEFLVSFYNNEISEKSEIFDDQFSVERPDGSNFTLKIRSTKLEDSAMYFCASSGLAGPQETQYFGPGTRLLVL.